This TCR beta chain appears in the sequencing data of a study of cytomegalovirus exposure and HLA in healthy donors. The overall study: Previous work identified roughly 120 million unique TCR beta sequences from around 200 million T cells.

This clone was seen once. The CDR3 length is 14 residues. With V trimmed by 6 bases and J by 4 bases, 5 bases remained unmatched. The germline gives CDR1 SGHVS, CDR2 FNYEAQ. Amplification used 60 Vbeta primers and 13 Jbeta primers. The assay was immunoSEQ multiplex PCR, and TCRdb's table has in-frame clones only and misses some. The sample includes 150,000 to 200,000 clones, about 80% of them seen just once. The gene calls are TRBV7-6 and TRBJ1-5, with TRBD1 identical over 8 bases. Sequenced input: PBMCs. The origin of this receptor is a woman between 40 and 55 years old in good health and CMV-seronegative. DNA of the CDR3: TGTGCCAGCAGTCTCCAGGGGGCAAATCAGCCCCAGCATTTT. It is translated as CASSLQGANQPQHF.